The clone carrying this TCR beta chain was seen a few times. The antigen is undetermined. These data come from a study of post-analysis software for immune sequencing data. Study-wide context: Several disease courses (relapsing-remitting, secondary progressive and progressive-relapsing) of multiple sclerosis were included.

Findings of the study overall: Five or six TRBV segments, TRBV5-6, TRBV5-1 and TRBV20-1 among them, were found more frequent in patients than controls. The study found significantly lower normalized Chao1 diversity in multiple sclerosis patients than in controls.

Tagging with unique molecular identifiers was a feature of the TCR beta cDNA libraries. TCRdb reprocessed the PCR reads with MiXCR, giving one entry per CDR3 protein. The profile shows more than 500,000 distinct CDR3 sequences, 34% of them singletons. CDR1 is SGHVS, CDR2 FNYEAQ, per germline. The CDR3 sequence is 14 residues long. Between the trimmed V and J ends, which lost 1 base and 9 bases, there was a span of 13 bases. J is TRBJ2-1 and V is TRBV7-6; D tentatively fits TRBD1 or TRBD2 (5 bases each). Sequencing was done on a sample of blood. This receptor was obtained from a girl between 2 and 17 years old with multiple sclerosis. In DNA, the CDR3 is TGTGCCAGCAGCTTAGTTTGGGGACCCATTGAGCAGTTCTTC. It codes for CASSLVWGPIEQFF.